The 18 T cell receptor beta chains given below trace back to one sample, sequenced in a study of glioma-infiltrating T cells after dendritic cell vaccination. Time point meaning: after dendritic cell vaccination, including at tumor progression/relapse. TCRdb's copy holds only in-frame clones and misses some; the assay was immunoSEQ multiplex PCR. The sample lists 80,000 to 100,000 clones; 80% were seen once. Sample: blood, taken after dendritic cell vaccination. The origin of the receptors is a human donor with glioblastoma.

This clone came up once. The J gene is TRBJ1-4, the V gene TRBV11-2, with D possibly matching TRBD1 (5 bases). There are 11 residues in the CDR3. Trimming pared 1 base from V and 14 bases from J, leaving 8 bases between. The V gene's germline CDR1 is SGHAT and CDR2 FQNNGV. The chain's CDR3 is CASSLGRGLFF. CDR3 sequence (DNA): TGTGCCAGCAGCTTAGGGAGGGGCCTGTTTTTT.

V and J are TRBV7-9 and TRBJ2-7, with 7 positions matching TRBD2. The germline gives CDR1 SEHNR, CDR2 FQNEAQ (reference sequence). This CDR3 comprises 15 residues. Trimming at V came to 6 bases and at J to 0 bases, leaving 8 bases not matched to a gene. CDR3 sequence: CASSSPWGGSYEQYF. The CDR3 region has the DNA TGTGCCAGCAGTTCCCCCTGGGGGGGCTCCTACGAGCAGTACTTC.

This clone turned up a few times. V usage is TRBV29-1 and J usage is TRBJ1-2; no clear D. The germline gives CDR1 SQVTM, CDR2 ANQGSEA. V was cut by 7 bases and J by 8 bases, with 17 bases left in between. The CDR3 has 12 residues. This CDR3 reads CSAVQDSHGYTF. Here the CDR3 DNA reads TGCAGCGCTGTGCAGGACTCTCACGGCTACACCTTC.

J is TRBJ2-7 and V is TRBV28; 8 nucleotides match TRBD2. CDR1 and CDR2 (germline): MDHEN, SYDVKM. The CDR3 consists of 13 residues. V gave up 3 bases and J gave up 2 bases; unmatched junction bases: 0. CDR3 DNA: TGTGCCAGCAGTTTGACTAGCGCCTACGAGCAGTACTTC. This gives the protein CASSLTSAYEQYF.

This clone showed up just a few times. This chain joins TRBV15 and TRBJ1-5; D is ambiguous. Germline loops: CDR1 LNHNV, CDR2 YYDKDF (reference sequence). The V gene lost 2 bases and the J gene lost 9 bases, with 14 bases spanning the gap. This CDR3 spans 14 amino acids. CDR3 sequence reads: CATSRTDYRGPQHF. The CDR3 DNA reads TGTGCCACCAGCAGAACAGACTACCGCGGGCCCCAGCATTTT.

This clone was seen a handful of times. This chain uses TRBV28 with TRBJ1-3; no definite D call. The CDR3 consists of 19 residues. Germline CDR1 and CDR2: MDHEN and SYDVKM. Between the trimmed V and J ends, which lost 5 bases and 1 base, there was a span of 24 bases. In nucleotides, the CDR3 is TGTGCCAGCAGTGAGGCAGTACTCAAACCGGGGATTTCTGGAAACACCATATATTTT. It encodes CASSEAVLKPGISGNTIYF.

The rearrangement uses TRBV7-9 and TRBJ2-1; maybe TRBD2 (5 bases). The CDR3 is 16 amino acids. V dropped 5 bases and J dropped 8 bases, with 22 bases sitting between them. CDR1 SEHNR and CDR2 FQNEAQ come from the germline V gene (reference sequence). This chain's CDR3 is CASSLYRAPDGDEQFF. The DNA for the CDR3 is TGTGCCAGCAGCCTCTACCGGGCCCCGGACGGGGATGAGCAGTTCTTC.

V is TRBV18 and J is TRBJ1-3, with D perhaps TRBD1 (6 bases). Trimming took off 3 bases at V and 1 base at J, with 28 bases between the two ends. The CDR3 loop spans 21 amino acids. Germline CDR1 and CDR2: KGHSH and LQKENI. In DNA form, the CDR3 reads TGTGCCAGCTCACCTATTGCGGACAGCCAGCTCTCCATCTCGTCTGGAAACACCATATATTTT. Amino acids: CASSPIADSQLSISSGNTIYF.

This clone was observed a few times. V is TRBV7-9 and J is TRBJ1-1; D is undetermined. Germline V gene sequence: CDR1 SEHNR, CDR2 FQNEAQ (reference sequence). This CDR3 has 14 residues. Trimming stripped 2 bases from V and 7 bases from J, with 14 bases between. This CDR3 is CASSLLGNEGEAFF. The CDR3 DNA reads as TGTGCCAGCAGCTTATTGGGCAATGAGGGTGAAGCTTTCTTT.

The chain carries TRBV5-1 and TRBJ1-3, with 7 nucleotides matching TRBD1. CDR1 and CDR2 from the germline V gene are SGHRS and YFSETQ. CDR3 length: 14 residues. V lost 4 bases to trimming and J lost 3 bases; unmatched junction nucleotides: 4. CDR3 in DNA: TGCGCCAGCAGCCTCCGGGACAGTGGAAACACCATATATTTT. Its translation is CASSLRDSGNTIYF. Full variable domain (missing parts from reference TRBV5-1 and TRBJ1-3): KAGVTQTPRYLIKTRGQQVTLSCSPISGHRSVSWYQQTPGQGLQFLFEYFSETQRNKGNFPGRFSGRQFSNSRSEMNVSTLELGDSALYLCASSLRDSGNTIYFGEGSWLTVV.

The chain employs TRBV18 and TRBJ2-7; 13 bases are shared with TRBD2. Losses at the gene ends were 6 bases for V and 5 bases for J; bases not matched to a gene: 4. CDR3 length equals 14 residues. In germline, CDR1 is KGHSH, CDR2 LQKENI. Here the CDR3 reads CASSEGLAGHEQYF. In nucleotides, the CDR3 is TGTGCCAGCTCTGAGGGACTAGCGGGGCACGAGCAGTACTTC.

This clone was seen once. The chain carries TRBV5-1 and TRBJ2-7; 9 bases are a match to TRBD1. CDR3 size: 15 residues. Looked up from germline, CDR1 is SGHRS and CDR2 is YFSETQ. V dropped 0 bases and J dropped 5; count of bases not matched to a gene: 6. This CDR3 reads CASSLGDRVLDEQYF. The CDR3 DNA reads as TGCGCCAGCAGCTTGGGGGACAGGGTCTTAGACGAGCAGTACTTC.

This clone was observed a single time. The rearrangement links TRBV9 to TRBJ2-5, with D uncertain. The DNA end is more similar to TRBJ2-7, so the J call may be wrong. CDR1 is SGDLS and CDR2 is YYNGEE in the germline V gene. CDR3 length: 13 residues. CDR3 DNA sequence: TGTGCCAGCAGCGTAGACCCGACTCTCGAGCAGTACTTC. Translating gives CASSVDPTLEQYF.

This chain links TRBV4-1 with TRBJ2-5; D may be TRBD2 (6 bases). The V end lost 4 bases, the J end lost 1 base, and 7 bases lay between the germline ends. The CDR3 sequence is 13 residues long. The germline CDR1 and CDR2 sequences are MGHRA and YSYEKL. The CDR3 spells CASSRGLQETQYF. The DNA of the CDR3 is TGCGCCAGCAGCCGGGGACTCCAAGAGACCCAGTACTTC.

The CDR3 sequence is CATRRQRDGEQYF. CDR3 nucleotide sequence: TGTGCCACCAGAAGACAGCGGGACGGGGAGCAGTACTTC. The chain links TRBV15 to TRBJ2-5, with 7 bases fitting TRBD2. Per the germline V gene, CDR1 is LNHNV and CDR2 is YYDKDF (reference sequence). V dropped 6 bases and J dropped 11; count of bases not matched to a gene: 12. The CDR3 is made up of 13 amino acids.

The chain combines TRBV6-5 with TRBJ2-1; possible D gene TRBD2, 6 bases. Trimming left V 6 bases short and J 5 bases short, with 14 bases between. The CDR3 spans 14 residues. From germline, CDR1 is MNHEY and CDR2 SVGAGI. The CDR3 spells CASRRVGGNNEQFF. The DNA for the CDR3 is TGTGCCAGCAGAAGGGTGGGGGGTAACAATGAGCAGTTCTTC.

The genes are TRBV7-2 and TRBJ1-2, with TRBD1 as a possible D gene (6 bases). V was clipped by 5 bases and J by 5 bases, with 15 bases between them. This CDR3 contains 14 residues. CDR1 and CDR2 (germline): SGHTA, FQGNSA. This CDR3 is CASSLFQGNYGYTF. In nucleotides, the CDR3 is TGTGCCAGCAGCCTCTTCCAGGGGAATTATGGCTACACCTTC.

This chain connects TRBV5-1 to TRBJ2-3; no clear D. V gave up 0 bases and J gave up 4 bases, with 15 bases separating them. Germline V gene sequence: CDR1 SGHRS, CDR2 YFSETQ. The CDR3 runs 16 residues. The CDR3 here is CASSLAMGLMADTQYF. CDR3 coding DNA: TGCGCCAGCAGCTTGGCCATGGGCTTGATGGCAGATACGCAGTATTTT.